The 24 T cell receptor beta chains below were found in one sample sequenced in a study of blood T cell repertoires in COVID-19. Sequenced by immunoSEQ multiplex PCR; TCRdb stores in-frame clones only, minus some. Of fewer than 200,000 clones listed, just under 85% are singletons. Sequencing input: peripheral blood. The receptors were sampled from a woman of 80 years or more with COVID-19, enrolled during active disease.

The chain recombines TRBV5-4 with TRBJ2-5; 10 positions match TRBD2. CDR3 length equals 16 residues. The V segment lost 0 bases and the J segment 5 bases; nucleotides outside the gene matches: 7. The germline CDR1 and CDR2 sequences are SGHNT and YYREEE (reference sequence). This chain's CDR3 is CASSLGSGGMEETQYF. CDR3 bases: TGTGCCAGCAGCTTGGGTAGCGGGGGGATGGAGGAGACCCAGTACTTC.

The chain recombines TRBV4-2 with TRBJ1-4, with TRBD1 identical over 7 bases. V lost 1 base to trimming and J lost 5 bases; unmatched junction nucleotides: 7. This CDR3 region has 16 residues. Germline V CDR1 and CDR2: LGHNA, YNFKEQ. As DNA, the CDR3 is TGTGCCAGCAGCCAAGCGACCGGGACAGCAAATGAAAAACTGTTTTTT. Translating gives CASSQATGTANEKLFF.

The J gene is TRBJ2-1, the V gene TRBV5-1; no definite D call. Trimming stripped 0 bases from V and 0 bases from J, with 7 bases between. There are 15 residues in the CDR3. Germline assignment: CDR1 SGHRS and CDR2 YFSETQ. For the CDR3, the DNA is TGCGCCAGCAGCTTGGACATAAGCTCCTACAATGAGCAGTTCTTC. Its protein product is CASSLDISSYNEQFF.

The V call is TRBV7-2, the J call TRBJ2-7; D may be TRBD2 (6 bases). This CDR3 has 14 residues. The germline V gene has CDR1 SGHTA and CDR2 FQGNSA. The V end lost 8 bases, the J end lost 5 bases, and 19 bases lay between the germline ends. The DNA of the CDR3 is TGTGCCAGCTCCCAGCCGGGAGCCACCAACGAGCAGTACTTC. Encoded protein: CASSQPGATNEQYF.

The DNA for the CDR3 is TGCGCCAGCAGCCCAGGACAGTCTGATCAGCCCCAGCATTTT. Protein: CASSPGQSDQPQHF. V is TRBV4-1 and J is TRBJ1-5; a weak D match, TRBD1 (6 bases). The CDR3 spans 14 residues. The germline gives CDR1 MGHRA, CDR2 YSYEKL. V lost 4 bases to trimming and J lost 5 bases, with 12 bases between them.

This chain joins TRBV7-9 and TRBJ2-2, with 10 nucleotides matching TRBD2. Losses at the gene ends were 4 bases for V and 1 base for J; bases not matched to a gene: 12. The CDR3 contains 19 residues. Germline CDR1 SEHNR, CDR2 FQNEAQ (reference sequence). The CDR3 spells CASSSESGGASKNTGELFF. CDR3 DNA: TGTGCCAGCAGCTCCGAGAGCGGGGGGGCCAGTAAGAACACCGGGGAGCTGTTTTTT.

V and J are TRBV25-1 and TRBJ2-7; the match to TRBD1 covers 7 bases. J was trimmed by 1 base and V by 8 bases; bases with no gene match: 11. The CDR3 is 15 residues long. In germline, CDR1 is MGHDK, CDR2 SYGVNS. The CDR3 loop reads CASSPGTAWSYEQYF. CDR3 in DNA: TGTGCCAGCTCTCCCGGGACAGCATGGTCCTACGAGCAGTACTTC.

V gene TRBV28 combines with J gene TRBJ1-1; D is undetermined. The CDR3 contains 14 residues. V lost 3 bases and J lost 1, with 9 bases in between. Looked up from germline, CDR1 is MDHEN and CDR2 is SYDVKM. Written as DNA, the CDR3 is TGTGCCAGCAGTTTCTTGCGGCAGAACACTGAAGCTTTCTTT. This translates into CASSFLRQNTEAFF.

This clone was observed a handful of times. The rearrangement uses TRBV6-5 and TRBJ2-1; D is unresolved. Germline CDR1 MNHEY, CDR2 SVGAGI. Trimming pared 8 bases from V and 1 base from J, leaving 9 bases between. The CDR3 has 13 residues. CDR3 protein: CASQRSSYNEQFF. DNA of the CDR3: TGTGCCAGCCAGCGCTCTTCCTACAATGAGCAGTTCTTC.

The chain combines TRBV5-1 with TRBJ2-3; no definite D call. The V end was cut by 5 bases, the J end by 1 base, with 20 bases between. There are 17 residues in the CDR3. CDR1 and CDR2 (germline): SGHRS, YFSETQ. In DNA, the CDR3 is TGCGCCAGCAGGCGATCACCAGCCGGGTCTGGCACAGATACGCAGTATTTT. Translating gives CASRRSPAGSGTDTQYF.

CDR3 residues: CASSPTVLGYNSPLHF. The CDR3 DNA follows: TGTGCCAGTAGTCCCACAGTCTTGGGCTATAATTCACCCCTCCACTTT. The chain is built from TRBV19 and TRBJ1-6; unclear D gene. The germline V and J ends were trimmed by 5 bases and 3 bases, with 14 bases remaining between them. Germline lookup yields CDR1 LNHDA and CDR2 SQIVND (reference sequence). CDR3 length: 16 amino acids.

The chain joins TRBV27 to TRBJ1-2; a weak D match, TRBD1 (6 bases). The ends were cut back, 7 bases at V and 6 bases at J, with 21 bases in the middle. CDR3 length: 15 amino acids. Looked up from germline, CDR1 is MNHEY and CDR2 is SMNVEV (reference sequence). The CDR3 DNA follows: TGTGCCAGCAATCCGCGAGGGGGAGGGTATGATGGCTACACCTTC. This codes for CASNPRGGGYDGYTF.

The genes are TRBV6-2 or TRBV6-3 and TRBJ1-5, with D tentatively TRBD1 (5 bases). The CDR3 loop spans 16 amino acids. Germline-derived CDR1 and CDR2 are MNHEY and SVGEGT. V lost 5 bases and J 4 bases, leaving 18 bases between the germline ends. CDR3 in amino acids: CASSRQTGHLNQPQHF. Here the CDR3 DNA reads TGTGCCAGCAGTCGCCAAACAGGCCACCTTAATCAGCCCCAGCATTTT.

The rearrangement joins TRBV28 to TRBJ2-1, with unresolved D. Germline V gene lookup returns CDR1 MDHEN and CDR2 SYDVKM. This CDR3 is built from 12 residues. Trimming stripped 5 bases from V and 9 bases from J, with 11 bases between. The CDR3 DNA sequence: TGTGCCAGCAGTCTCCCCTACGGTGAGCAGTTCTTC. This sequence encodes CASSLPYGEQFF.

The gene calls are TRBV10-1 and TRBJ1-2; D is unresolved. CDR1 is WNHNN, CDR2 SYGVQD, per germline (reference sequence). This CDR3 has 15 residues. V lost 4 bases, J lost 2 bases, and 14 bases lay in between. CDR3 in DNA: TGCGCCAGCAGTGGGACCCCGAGGGAAAACTATGGCTACACCTTC. It yields the protein CASSGTPRENYGYTF.

The J gene is TRBJ2-7, the V gene TRBV3-1 (or the pseudogene TRBV3-2); TRBD1 matches 8 bases. V shed 1 base and J 6 bases; nucleotides not matched to a gene: 5. Germline loops: CDR1 LGHDT, CDR2 YNNKEL (reference sequence). This CDR3 spans 14 amino acids. The DNA for the CDR3 is TGTGCCAGCAGCCAAGGACAGGGGATAAGCGAGCAGTACTTC. Its translation is CASSQGQGISEQYF.

This rearrangement joins TRBV6-5 to TRBJ2-5, with a possible D match to TRBD1 (6 bases). CDR3 length: 14 residues. Trimming removed 6 bases from V and 5 bases from J, with 16 bases in between. Per the germline V gene, CDR1 is MNHEY and CDR2 is SVGAGI. CDR3 nucleotide sequence: TGTGCCAGCAGCCTCGGTGGGGGCGTGGAGACCCAGTACTTC. It yields the protein CASSLGGGVETQYF.

Details on this clone: Within the sample, other DNA sequences also encode this same CDR3. The J gene is TRBJ2-2, the V gene TRBV2; 11 nucleotides agree with TRBD2. Germline trimming cut 4 bases from V and 4 bases from J; bases unmatched to any gene: 2. The germline V gene has CDR1 SNHLY and CDR2 FYNNEI. This CDR3 comprises 15 residues. The CDR3 nucleotides are TGTGCCAGCAGTGGGCTAGCGGGGGGCACCGGGGAGCTGTTTTTT. It is translated as CASSGLAGGTGELFF.

V is TRBV5-1 and J is TRBJ1-1; D may be TRBD1 (6 bases). The germline V gene has CDR1 SGHRS and CDR2 YFSETQ. This CDR3 is 14 amino acids long. V was shortened by 6 bases and J by 1 base, with 13 bases between the two germline ends. CDR3 sequence reads: CASNIPGQNTEAFF. The CDR3 DNA sequence: TGCGCCAGCAACATCCCGGGACAGAACACTGAAGCTTTCTTT.

This clone showed up just a few times. The V call is TRBV7-2, the J call TRBJ2-2, with a possible D match to TRBD2 (5 bases). The CDR3 sequence is 14 residues long. Trimming cost V 5 bases and J 5 bases, with 12 bases left between them. CDR1 is SGHTA and CDR2 is FQGNSA in the germline V gene. CDR3 bases: TGTGCCAGCAGCCGGGCCTCGGGGACCGGGGAGCTGTTTTTT. Amino acids: CASSRASGTGELFF.

This clone was counted a single time. The chain joins TRBV18 to TRBJ2-1; D possibly corresponds to TRBD2 (6 bases). The germline V gene encodes CDR1 KGHSH and CDR2 LQKENI. The CDR3 consists of 15 residues. The V and J ends lost 1 base and 8 bases respectively, with 15 bases between them. The CDR3 is CASSPLGTRGDEQFF. In DNA form, the CDR3 reads TGTGCCAGCTCACCACTCGGGACCCGCGGGGATGAGCAGTTCTTC. The full variable domain, rest sourced from reference TRBV18 and TRBJ2-1, is NAGVMQNPRHLVRRRGQEARLRCSPMKGHSHVYWYRQLPEEGLKFMVYLQKENIIDESGMPKERFSAEFPKEGPSILRIQQVVRGDSAAYFCASSPLGTRGDEQFFGPGTRLTVL.

The chain uses TRBV4-1 and TRBJ2-2; D may be TRBD1 (7 bases). Germline CDR1 MGHRA, CDR2 YSYEKL. Trimming removed 11 bases from V and 0 bases from J, with 16 bases in between. This CDR3 has 15 residues. The CDR3 DNA sequence: TGCGCCTCCCGCGGCGGGACAGCGAACACCGGGGAGCTGTTTTTT. It specifies CASRGGTANTGELFF.

The chain combines TRBV5-1 with TRBJ2-2; 13 bases align to TRBD2. The V segment lost 3 bases and the J segment 3 bases; nucleotides outside the gene matches: 2. CDR3 size: 16 residues. Germline V lookup: CDR1 SGHRS, CDR2 YFSETQ. The CDR3, as DNA: TGCGCCAGCAGCTGGGGGACTAGCGGGGACACCGGGGAGCTGTTTTTT. Encoded protein: CASSWGTSGDTGELFF.

This chain uses TRBV5-1 with TRBJ2-1; 11 nucleotides align to TRBD2. Per the germline V gene, CDR1 is SGHRS and CDR2 is YFSETQ. This CDR3 contains 16 residues. The ends lost 0 bases at V and 4 bases at J; junction bases unmatched: 3. CDR3 DNA: TGCGCCAGCAGCTTGGTGGGACTAGCGGCTTACAATGAGCAGTTCTTC. It yields the protein CASSLVGLAAYNEQFF.